By sample share, the clone carrying this T cell receptor (delta chain) is medium-sized. TCRdb redid the clone calls on the reads with CATT. The repertoire has about 5,400 delta-chain clones, roughly 15% of them found once; the top ten carry about 25%. The CDR3 is 18 amino acids. Trimming removed 7 bases from V and 4 bases from J; junction bases left unmatched: 18. Germline values: CDR1 TSWWSYY, CDR2 QGS. The record originates from a study of gamma-delta chains in newborns, infants, children. About the research overall: Microbial exposure reportedly drives polyclonal innate γδ T cell expansion after birth.

This chain joins TRDV1 and TRDJ1; TRDD3 agrees at 10 bases. The TCR comes from a child who was a newborn, infant or young child, either healthy, febrile or measles-vaccinated (not recorded which). The input for sequencing was blood, taken at baseline. The CDR3 here is CALDPTGKGGYAYDKLIF. CDR3 coding DNA: TGTGCTCTTGACCCTACGGGGAAAGGGGGATACGCGTACGATAAACTCATCTTT.